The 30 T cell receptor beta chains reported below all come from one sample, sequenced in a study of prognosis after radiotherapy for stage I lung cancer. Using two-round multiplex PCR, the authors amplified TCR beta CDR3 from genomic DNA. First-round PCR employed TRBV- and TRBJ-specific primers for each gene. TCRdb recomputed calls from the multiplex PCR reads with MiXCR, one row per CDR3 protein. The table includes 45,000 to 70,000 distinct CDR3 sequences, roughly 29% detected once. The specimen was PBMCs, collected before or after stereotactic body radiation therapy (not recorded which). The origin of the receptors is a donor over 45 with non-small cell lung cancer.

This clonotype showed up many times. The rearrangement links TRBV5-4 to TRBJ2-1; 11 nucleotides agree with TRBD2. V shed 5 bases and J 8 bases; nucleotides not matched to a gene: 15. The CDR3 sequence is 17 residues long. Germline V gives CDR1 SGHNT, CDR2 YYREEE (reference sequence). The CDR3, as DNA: TGTGCCAGCAGGTTATTCCTCTCTAGCGGGGGGAGTGATGAGCAGTTCTTC. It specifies CASRLFLSSGGSDEQFF.

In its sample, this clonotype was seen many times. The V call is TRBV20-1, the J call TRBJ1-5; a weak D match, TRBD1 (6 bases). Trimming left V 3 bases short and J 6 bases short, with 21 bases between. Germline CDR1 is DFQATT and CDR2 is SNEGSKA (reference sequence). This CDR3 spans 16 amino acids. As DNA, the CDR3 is TGCAGTGCTAGTCGGAGGGGGAACCTTTATGGTCAGCCCCAGCATTTT. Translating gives CSASRRGNLYGQPQHF.

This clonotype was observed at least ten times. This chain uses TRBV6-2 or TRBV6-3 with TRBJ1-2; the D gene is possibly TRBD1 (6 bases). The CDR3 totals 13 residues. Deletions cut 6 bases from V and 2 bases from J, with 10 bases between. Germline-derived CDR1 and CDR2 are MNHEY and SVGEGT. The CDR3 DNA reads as TGTGCCAGCAGCTGGGACAAGAACTATGGCTACACCTTC. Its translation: CASSWDKNYGYTF.

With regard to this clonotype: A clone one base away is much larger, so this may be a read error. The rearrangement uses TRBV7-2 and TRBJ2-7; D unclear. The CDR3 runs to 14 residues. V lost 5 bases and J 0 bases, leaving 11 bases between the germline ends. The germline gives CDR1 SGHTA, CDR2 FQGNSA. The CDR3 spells CASSPPGSSYEQYF. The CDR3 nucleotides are TGTGCCAGCAGCCCGCCGGGCAGCTCCTACGAGCAGTACTTC.

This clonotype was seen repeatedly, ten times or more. CDR3 loop: CASSSGAPQHF. Here the CDR3 DNA reads TGTGCCAGCAGTTCTGGGGCGCCCCAGCATTTT. V usage is TRBV6-9 and J usage is TRBJ1-5, with a tentative D call TRBD1 (5 bases). CDR3 length: 11 residues. Germline assignment: CDR1 MNHGY and CDR2 SVAAGI. V was shortened by 4 bases and J by 9 bases, with 7 bases between the two germline ends.

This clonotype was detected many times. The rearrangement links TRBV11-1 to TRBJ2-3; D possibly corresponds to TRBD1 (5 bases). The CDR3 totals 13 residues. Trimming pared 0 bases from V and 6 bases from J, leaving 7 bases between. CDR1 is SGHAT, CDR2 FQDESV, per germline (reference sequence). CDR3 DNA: TGTGCCAGCAGCTTAGCGGGGCAGGATACGCAGTATTTT. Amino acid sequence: CASSLAGQDTQYF. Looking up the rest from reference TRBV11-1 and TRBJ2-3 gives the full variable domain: EAEVAQSPRYKITEKSQAVAFWCDPISGHATLYWYRQILGQGPELLVQFQDESVVDDSQLPKDRFSAERLKGVDSTLKIQPAELGDSAMYLCASSLAGQDTQYFGPGTRLTVL.

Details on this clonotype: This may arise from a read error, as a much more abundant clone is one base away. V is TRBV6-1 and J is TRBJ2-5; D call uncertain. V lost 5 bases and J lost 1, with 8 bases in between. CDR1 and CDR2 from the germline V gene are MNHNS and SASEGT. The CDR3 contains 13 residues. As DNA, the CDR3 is TGTGCCAGCAGTCCCAGGTTCCAAGAGACCCAGTACTTC. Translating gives CASSPRFQETQYF.

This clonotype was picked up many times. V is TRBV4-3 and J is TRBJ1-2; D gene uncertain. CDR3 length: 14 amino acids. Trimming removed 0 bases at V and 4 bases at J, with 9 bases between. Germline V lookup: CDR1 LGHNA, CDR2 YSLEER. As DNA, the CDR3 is TGCGCCAGCAGCCAAGATCCCGCGTCCTATGGCTACACCTTC. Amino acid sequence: CASSQDPASYGYTF.

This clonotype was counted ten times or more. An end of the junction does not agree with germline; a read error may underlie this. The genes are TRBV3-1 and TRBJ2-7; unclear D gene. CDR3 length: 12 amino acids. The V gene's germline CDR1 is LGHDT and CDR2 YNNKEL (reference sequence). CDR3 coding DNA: TGTGCCAGCAGCCAAGACGACTGGTCATACCACTTC. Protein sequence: CASSQDDWSYHF.

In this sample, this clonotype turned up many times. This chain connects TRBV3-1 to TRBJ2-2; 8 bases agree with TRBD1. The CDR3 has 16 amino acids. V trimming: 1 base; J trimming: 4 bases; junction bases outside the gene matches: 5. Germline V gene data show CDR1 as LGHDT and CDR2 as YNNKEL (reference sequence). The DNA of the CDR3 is TGTGCCAGCAGCCAAGTCGCAGGGGGCGCCACCGGGGAGCTGTTTTTT. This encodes CASSQVAGGATGELFF.

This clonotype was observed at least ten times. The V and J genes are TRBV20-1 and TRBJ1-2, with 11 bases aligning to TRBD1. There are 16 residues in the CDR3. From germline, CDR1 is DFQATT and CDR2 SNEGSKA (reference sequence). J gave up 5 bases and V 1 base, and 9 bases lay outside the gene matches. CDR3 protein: CSARGQDRGLYYGYTF. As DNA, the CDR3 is TGCAGTGCTAGAGGGCAGGACAGGGGGCTTTATTATGGCTACACCTTC.

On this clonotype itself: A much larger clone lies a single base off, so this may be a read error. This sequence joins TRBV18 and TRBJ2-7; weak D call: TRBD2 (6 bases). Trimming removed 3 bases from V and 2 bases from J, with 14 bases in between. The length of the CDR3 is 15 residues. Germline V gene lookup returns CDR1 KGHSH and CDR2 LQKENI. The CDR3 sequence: CASSPDKRAAYEQYF. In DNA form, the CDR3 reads TGTGCCAGCTCACCCGATAAGCGGGCGGCCTACGAGCAGTACTTC.

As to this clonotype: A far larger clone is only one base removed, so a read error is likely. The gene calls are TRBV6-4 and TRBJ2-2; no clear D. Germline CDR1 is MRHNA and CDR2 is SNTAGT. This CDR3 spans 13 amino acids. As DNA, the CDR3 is TGTGCCAGCAGTTACTCAAGATCCGGGGAGCTGTTTTTT. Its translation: CASSYSRSGELFF.

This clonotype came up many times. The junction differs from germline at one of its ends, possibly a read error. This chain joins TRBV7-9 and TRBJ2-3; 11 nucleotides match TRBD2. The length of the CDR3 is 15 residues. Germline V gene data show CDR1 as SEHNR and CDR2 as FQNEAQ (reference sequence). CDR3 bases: TGTGCCAGCAGATTAGCGGGGGGGCCCGCAGATACGCAGTATTTT. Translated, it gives CASRLAGGPADTQYF. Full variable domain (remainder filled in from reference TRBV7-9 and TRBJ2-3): DTGVSQNPRHKITKRGQNVTFRCDPISEHNRLYWYRQTLGQGPEFLTYFQNEAQLEKSRLLSDRFSAERPKGSFSTLEIQRTEQGDSAMYLCASRLAGGPADTQYFGPGTRLTVL.

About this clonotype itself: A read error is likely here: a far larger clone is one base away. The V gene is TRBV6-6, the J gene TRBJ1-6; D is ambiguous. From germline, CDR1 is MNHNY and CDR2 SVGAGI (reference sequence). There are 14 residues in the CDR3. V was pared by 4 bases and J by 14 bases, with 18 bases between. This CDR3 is CASSCGKGLRTLHF. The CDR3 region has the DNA TGTGCCAGCAGTTGTGGGAAGGGTCTTAGGACCCTCCACTTT.

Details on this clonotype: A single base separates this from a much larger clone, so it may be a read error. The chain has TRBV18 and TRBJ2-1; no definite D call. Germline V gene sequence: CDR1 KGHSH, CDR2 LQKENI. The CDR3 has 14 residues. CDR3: CASSPDPWGDEQLF. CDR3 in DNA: TGTGCCAGCTCCCCTGACCCCTGGGGTGATGAGCAGCTCTTC.

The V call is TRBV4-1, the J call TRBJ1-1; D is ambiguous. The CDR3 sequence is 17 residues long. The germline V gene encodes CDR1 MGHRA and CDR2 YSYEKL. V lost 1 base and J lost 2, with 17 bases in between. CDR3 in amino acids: CASSQAYRGVINTEAFF. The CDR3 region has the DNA TGCGCCAGCAGCCAAGCCTACCGTGGAGTCATAAACACTGAAGCTTTCTTT.

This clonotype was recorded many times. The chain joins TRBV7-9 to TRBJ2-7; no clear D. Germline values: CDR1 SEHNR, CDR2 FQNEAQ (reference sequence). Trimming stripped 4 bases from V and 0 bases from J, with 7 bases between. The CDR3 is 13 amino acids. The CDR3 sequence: CASSWADSYEQYF. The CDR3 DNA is TGTGCCAGCAGCTGGGCGGACTCCTACGAGCAGTACTTC.

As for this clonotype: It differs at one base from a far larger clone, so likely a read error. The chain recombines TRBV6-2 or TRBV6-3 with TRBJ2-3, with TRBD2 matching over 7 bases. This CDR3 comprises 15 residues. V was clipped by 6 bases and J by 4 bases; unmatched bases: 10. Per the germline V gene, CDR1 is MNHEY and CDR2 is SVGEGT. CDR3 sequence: CASSLSGSYPDTQYF. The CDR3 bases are TGTGCCAGCAGCCTTAGCGGGTCTTACCCAGATACGCAGTATTTT.

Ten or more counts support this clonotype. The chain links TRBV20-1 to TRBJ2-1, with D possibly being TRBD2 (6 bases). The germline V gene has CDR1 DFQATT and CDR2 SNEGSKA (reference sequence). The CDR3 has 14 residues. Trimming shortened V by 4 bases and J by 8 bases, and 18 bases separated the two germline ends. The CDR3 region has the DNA TGCAGTGCTACCCTAACCTCTAGCGTCCATGAGCAGTTCTTC. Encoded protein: CSATLTSSVHEQFF.

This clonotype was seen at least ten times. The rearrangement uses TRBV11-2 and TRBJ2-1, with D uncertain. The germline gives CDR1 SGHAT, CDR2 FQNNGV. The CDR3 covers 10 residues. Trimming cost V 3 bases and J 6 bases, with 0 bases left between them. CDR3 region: CASSFNEQFF. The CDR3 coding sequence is TGTGCCAGCAGCTTCAATGAGCAGTTCTTC. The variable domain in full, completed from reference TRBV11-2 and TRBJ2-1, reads EAGVAQSPRYKIIEKRQSVAFWCNPISGHATLYWYQQILGQGPKLLIQFQNNGVVDDSQLPKDRFSAERLKGVDSTLKIQPAKLEDSAVYLCASSFNEQFFGPGTRLTVL.

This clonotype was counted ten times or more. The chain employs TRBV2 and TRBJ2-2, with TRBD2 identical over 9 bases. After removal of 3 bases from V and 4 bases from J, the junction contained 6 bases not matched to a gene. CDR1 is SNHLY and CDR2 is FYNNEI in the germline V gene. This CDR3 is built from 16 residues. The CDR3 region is CASSDSGGILTGELFF. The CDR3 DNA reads TGTGCCAGCAGTGATAGCGGGGGTATACTCACCGGGGAGCTGTTTTTT.

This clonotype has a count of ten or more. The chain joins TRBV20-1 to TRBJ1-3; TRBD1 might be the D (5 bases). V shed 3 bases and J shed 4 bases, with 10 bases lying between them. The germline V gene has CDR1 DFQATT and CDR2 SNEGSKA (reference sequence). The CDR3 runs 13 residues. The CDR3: CSASRGRGNTIYF. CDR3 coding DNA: TGCAGTGCTAGTCGGGGCCGGGGAAACACCATATATTTT.

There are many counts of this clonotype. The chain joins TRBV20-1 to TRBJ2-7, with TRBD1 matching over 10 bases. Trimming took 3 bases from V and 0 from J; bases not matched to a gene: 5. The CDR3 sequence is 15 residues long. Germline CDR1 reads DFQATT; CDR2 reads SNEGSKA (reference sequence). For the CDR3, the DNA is TGCAGTGCTAGGGACAGGGGGAGCAACTCCTACGAGCAGTACTTC. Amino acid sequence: CSARDRGSNSYEQYF.

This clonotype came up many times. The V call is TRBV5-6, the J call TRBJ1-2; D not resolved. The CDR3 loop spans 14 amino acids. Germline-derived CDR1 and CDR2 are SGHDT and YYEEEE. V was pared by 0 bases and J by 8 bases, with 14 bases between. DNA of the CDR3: TGTGCCAGCAGCTTGGCCCCGAATTCGGGCGGCTACACCTTC. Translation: CASSLAPNSGGYTF. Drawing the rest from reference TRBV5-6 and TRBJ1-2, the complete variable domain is DAGVTQSPTHLIKTRGQQVTLRCSPKSGHDTVSWYQQALGQGPQFIFQYYEEEERQRGNFPDRFSGHQFPNYSSELNVNALLLGDSALYLCASSLAPNSGGYTFGSGTRLTVV.

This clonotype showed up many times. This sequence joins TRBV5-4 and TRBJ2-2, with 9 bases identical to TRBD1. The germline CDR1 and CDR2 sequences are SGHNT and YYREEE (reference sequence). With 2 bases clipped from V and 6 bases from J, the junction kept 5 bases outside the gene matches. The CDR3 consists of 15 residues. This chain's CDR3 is CASSFLQGAPGELFF. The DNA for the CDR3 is TGTGCCAGCAGCTTCTTACAGGGGGCTCCCGGGGAGCTGTTTTTT.

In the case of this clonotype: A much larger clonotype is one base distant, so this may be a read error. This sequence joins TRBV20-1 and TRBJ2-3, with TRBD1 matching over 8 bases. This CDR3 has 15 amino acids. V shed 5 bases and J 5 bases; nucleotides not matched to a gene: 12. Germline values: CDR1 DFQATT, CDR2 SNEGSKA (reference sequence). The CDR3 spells CSAGPGQVTIDTQYF. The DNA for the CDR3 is TGCAGTGCTGGACCGGGACAGGTGACCATAGATACGCAGTATTTT.

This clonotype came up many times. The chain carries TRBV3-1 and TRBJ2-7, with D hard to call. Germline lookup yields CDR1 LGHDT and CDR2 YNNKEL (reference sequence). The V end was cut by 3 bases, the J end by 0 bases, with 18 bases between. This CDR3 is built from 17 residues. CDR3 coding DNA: TGTGCCAGCAGCCACTCATCTTCCCCCCGTTCCTCCTACGAGCAGTACTTC. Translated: CASSHSSSPRSSYEQYF.

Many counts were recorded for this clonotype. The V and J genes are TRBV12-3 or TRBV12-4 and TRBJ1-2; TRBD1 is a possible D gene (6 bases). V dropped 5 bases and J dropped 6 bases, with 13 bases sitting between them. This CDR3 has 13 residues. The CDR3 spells CASSHRVSNGYTF. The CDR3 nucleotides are TGTGCCAGCAGTCACAGGGTATCGAATGGCTACACCTTC.

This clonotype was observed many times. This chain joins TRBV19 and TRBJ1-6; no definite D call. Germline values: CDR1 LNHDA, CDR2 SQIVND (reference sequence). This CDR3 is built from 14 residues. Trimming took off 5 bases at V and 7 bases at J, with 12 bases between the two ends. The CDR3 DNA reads TGTGCCAGTAGTGCCCAGCCCGGGAATTCACCCCTCCACTTT. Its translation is CASSAQPGNSPLHF.